This entry is about one T cell receptor beta chain. Antigen specificity is unknown. The data originate from a study of CD4 T cells in relation to SARS-CoV-2 and coronaviruses. Trimming removed 4 bases at V and 3 bases at J, with 7 bases between. The germline V gene has CDR1 SGHRS and CDR2 YFSETQ. The CDR3 extends over 12 amino acids. CD4+ T cells from unexposed donors were obtained before the COVID-19 pandemic (2011-2018). Isolation of CD4+ T cells took place after less than twelve days in culture. Testing used SARS-CoV-2 S/N and four cold-coronavirus spikes on unexposed-donor CD4+ T cells, cells permitting. Study-level points and caveats: No donor gave both pre-pandemic and post-infection samples.

Some clones are missing from TCRdb's copy, which holds only in-frame ones; the method was immunoSEQ multiplex PCR. Among about 26,000 clones, over 60% were seen once, and the ten largest hold 20% to 25%. The chain recombines TRBV5-1 with TRBJ1-2; D gene ambiguous. The sequencing input was CD4+ T cells from PBMCs, cultured in vitro. The clonotype was recovered from a human donor in good health. The DNA of the CDR3 is TGCGCCAGCAGCCGTAGCTACTATGGCTACACCTTC. This codes for CASSRSYYGYTF. Together with reference TRBV5-1 and TRBJ1-2, the CDR3 gives the full variable domain: KAGVTQTPRYLIKTRGQQVTLSCSPISGHRSVSWYQQTPGQGLQFLFEYFSETQRNKGNFPGRFSGRQFSNSRSEMNVSTLELGDSALYLCASSRSYYGYTFGSGTRLTVV.